A selection of T cell receptor beta chains follows, all from one sample in a study of Ad26.COV2.S vaccination and SARS-CoV-2 variants. Generated by immunoSEQ multiplex PCR, the TCRdb table keeps only in-frame clones and is missing some. There are hundreds of thousands of clones in the sample; around 87% occur only once, and roughly 3.5% lies in the top ten. This material consisted of peripheral blood, taken in a trial of Ad26.COV2.S vaccine versus placebo. The source is a person aged 18-65 years who received the Ad26.COV2.S COVID-19 vaccine or a placebo. The CDR3 runs from the conserved cysteine through the conserved F or W. The D gene is left open where the match is weak. Some rows mark clone size as missing; the rest say once, few, many or name a class of expanded clone.

V gene	J gene	clone size	D gene	CDR3 protein	CDR3 DNA
TRBV18	TRBJ1-4	-	TRBD1	CASSPDRGAEKLFF	TGTGCCAGCTCACCGGACAGGGGCGCTGAAAAACTGTTTTTT
TRBV3-1/TRBV3-2	TRBJ2-4	-	-	CASSQDDREVGNIQYF	TGTGCCAGCAGCCAAGATGACAGGGAGGTGGGTAACATTCAGTACTTC
TRBV19	TRBJ2-5	-	TRBD2	CASSISGGKTQYF	TGTGCCAGTAGTATTAGCGGGGGGAAGACCCAGTACTTC
TRBV5-1	TRBJ2-3	-	TRBD1	CASSSPGQGPHGSTDTQYF	TGCGCCAGCAGCTCACCGGGACAGGGTCCCCATGGAAGCACAGATACGCAGTATTTT
TRBV11-2	TRBJ2-1	-	TRBD2	CASSSIARTRSIEQFF	TGTGCCAGCAGCTCCATAGCCCGGACTAGATCCATTGAGCAGTTCTTC
TRBV11-2	TRBJ2-1	once	-	CASSYRTDQPYNEQFF	TGTGCCAGCAGCTATCGAACGGACCAGCCCTACAATGAGCAGTTCTTC
TRBV5-1	TRBJ2-1	once	-	CASSLVLGPNEQFF	TGCGCCAGCAGCTTGGTTTTGGGACCCAATGAGCAGTTCTTC
TRBV7-7	TRBJ2-3	-	-	CASSLGVAATDTQYF	TGTGCTAGCAGCTTAGGAGTTGCGGCCACAGATACGCAGTATTTT
TRBV7-9	TRBJ2-1	-	-	CASSLLRATDEQFF	TGTGCCAGCAGCCTTTTGAGGGCCACGGATGAGCAGTTCTTC
TRBV19	TRBJ2-6	-	TRBD1	CASSPGDSRSGANVLTF	TGTGCCAGTAGTCCCGGGGACAGCCGCTCTGGGGCCAACGTCCTGACTTTC
TRBV7-2	TRBJ1-3	-	-	CASHRQISGNTIYF	TGTGCCAGCCACAGACAGATCTCTGGAAACACCATATATTTT
TRBV6-5	TRBJ1-1	-	-	CASSTDIMGEAFF	TGTGCCAGCAGCACTGATATAATGGGTGAAGCTTTCTTT
TRBV5-5	TRBJ2-7	-	-	CASSLSSITTYEQYF	TGTGCCAGCAGCTTGAGCTCGATAACTACCTACGAGCAGTACTTC
TRBV7-3	TRBJ2-1	-	-	CASSLTSSFSYNEQFF	TGTGCCAGCAGCTTAACGTCTAGCTTCTCCTACAATGAGCAGTTCTTC
TRBV12-3/TRBV12-4	TRBJ1-5	-	-	CASGQGINQPQHF	TGTGCCAGCGGGCAGGGTATCAATCAGCCCCAGCATTTT
TRBV19	TRBJ2-6	-	-	CASSIRPVSGANVLTF	TGTGCCAGTAGTATAAGGCCCGTCTCTGGGGCCAACGTCCTGACTTTC
TRBV30	TRBJ2-1	-	TRBD2	CAWTREAGGLTEQFF	TGTGCCTGGACCCGAGAGGCGGGAGGGCTCACCGAGCAGTTCTTC
TRBV5-1	TRBJ2-1	-	TRBD2	CASSSQGGLAAYNEQFF	TGCGCCAGCAGCTCACAGGGGGGACTAGCGGCCTACAATGAGCAGTTCTTC
TRBV11-3	TRBJ1-5	few	-	CASSFNQPQHF	TGTGCCAGCAGCTTTAATCAGCCCCAGCATTTT
TRBV5-1	TRBJ1-6	few	-	CASSLEDDSPLHF	TGCGCCAGCAGTTTGGAGGACGATTCACCCCTCCACTTT
TRBV12-3/TRBV12-4	TRBJ1-1	-	-	CASSVGPEAFF	TGTGCCAGCAGTGTCGGCCCTGAAGCTTTCTTT
TRBV5-4	TRBJ2-2	-	-	CASSLDRLGELFF	TGTGCCAGCAGCTTGGATAGACTCGGGGAGCTGTTTTTT
TRBV30	TRBJ2-7	-	-	CAWSVLGGGAEQYF	TGTGCCTGGAGTGTACTTGGGGGCGGGGCCGAGCAGTACTTC
TRBV12-3/TRBV12-4	TRBJ2-5	-	-	CASNRRVEGAQYF	TGTGCCAGTAACCGCAGGGTCGAGGGGGCCCAGTACTTC
TRBV6-5	TRBJ1-1	-	-	CASRKVENTEAFF	TGTGCCAGCAGAAAAGTCGAGAACACTGAAGCTTTCTTT
TRBV11-1	TRBJ2-5	once	-	CASSRTRGETQYF	TGTGCCAGCAGCCGGACAAGGGGGGAGACCCAGTACTTC
TRBV23-1	TRBJ2-6	-	-	CASRVGGSGANVLTF	TGCGCCAGCAGAGTAGGGGGGTCTGGGGCCAACGTCCTGACTTTC
TRBV3-1/TRBV3-2	TRBJ2-3	-	TRBD2	CASSPGLAGSLYF	TGTGCCAGCAGCCCCGGACTAGCGGGGAGTTTGTATTTT
TRBV20-1	TRBJ2-2	-	TRBD2	CSASLAGFAGELFF	TGCAGTGCCAGTCTAGCGGGGTTTGCCGGGGAGCTGTTTTTT
TRBV4-2	TRBJ2-1	-	-	CASSQEWYNEQFF	TGTGCCAGCAGCCAAGAATGGTACAATGAGCAGTTCTTC
TRBV7-2	TRBJ1-1	-	-	CASSLDGRVDTEAFF	TGTGCCAGCAGCTTAGACGGCAGGGTGGACACTGAAGCTTTCTTT
TRBV20-1	TRBJ2-1	-	-	CSASPRARGQFF	TGCAGTGCTAGTCCCCGGGCCAGAGGCCAGTTCTTC
TRBV7-3	TRBJ1-1	-	-	CASSLYGGMNTEAFF	TGTGCCAGCAGCTTATACGGGGGAATGAACACTGAAGCTTTCTTT
TRBV7-9	TRBJ2-2	-	TRBD1	CASSFPGTGVRTGELFF	TGTGCCAGCAGCTTTCCCGGGACAGGGGTGCGGACCGGGGAGCTGTTTTTT
TRBV4-2	TRBJ2-7	-	TRBD2	CASSQVSGEGYYEQYF	TGTGCCAGCAGCCAAGTTAGTGGGGAGGGGTACTACGAGCAGTACTTC
TRBV9	TRBJ2-1	-	TRBD2	CASSVGGTSREIYNEQFF	TGTGCCAGCAGCGTAGGAGGGACTAGCCGCGAGATATACAATGAGCAGTTCTTC
TRBV28	TRBJ1-2	-	TRBD1	CASSPFGTAIYGYTF	TGTGCCAGCAGCCCCTTTGGGACAGCCATCTATGGCTACACCTTC
TRBV4-1	TRBJ1-1	-	TRBD1	CASSQAPWRDRGGNTEAFF	TGCGCCAGCAGCCAAGCCCCGTGGCGGGACAGGGGGGGGAACACTGAAGCTTTCTTT
TRBV18	TRBJ1-1	-	-	CASSSGPPTGNTEAFF	TGTGCCAGCTCTTCGGGGCCACCGACAGGAAACACTGAAGCTTTCTTT
TRBV7-3	TRBJ2-5	once	-	CASSRDNQETQYF	TGTGCCAGCAGCCGGGACAACCAAGAGACCCAGTACTTC
TRBV7-6	TRBJ1-3	-	-	CASSLALGGGLSGNTIYF	TGTGCCAGCAGCTTAGCGCTCGGGGGAGGGCTGTCTGGAAACACCATATATTTT
TRBV3-1/TRBV3-2	TRBJ1-6	-	-	CASSQDQREGFRGVLHF	TGTGCCAGCAGCCAAGATCAGCGAGAGGGGTTTCGTGGGGTCCTCCACTTT
TRBV5-1	TRBJ1-1	once	-	CASSLGVSQRVNTEAFF	TGCGCCAGCAGCTTGGGGGTGTCCCAGAGGGTGAACACTGAAGCTTTCTTT
TRBV6-1	TRBJ1-6	once	-	CASSARGGQSYNSPLHF	TGTGCCAGCAGTGCACGGGGAGGGCAATCCTATAATTCACCCCTCCACTTT
TRBV7-9	TRBJ2-1	-	-	CASSPRGEAYNEQFF	TGTGCCAGCAGCCCCCGGGGAGAGGCTTACAATGAGCAGTTCTTC
TRBV3-1/TRBV3-2	TRBJ2-7	-	-	CASSQGGSGLPSSYEQYF	TGTGCCAGCAGCCAAGGGGGCTCCGGACTGCCCAGCTCCTACGAGCAGTACTTC
TRBV9	TRBJ2-1	-	TRBD2	CASSVYPAVAGGPLSYNEQFF	TGTGCCAGCAGCGTATATCCTGCAGTGGCGGGAGGCCCCCTCTCCTACAATGAGCAGTTCTTC
TRBV5-8	TRBJ1-3	once	-	CASSFEGWRNTIYF	TGTGCCAGCAGCTTCGAAGGTTGGAGAAACACCATATATTTT
TRBV19	TRBJ2-5	-	-	CASSTGYQETQYF	TGTGCCAGTAGCACAGGGTATCAAGAGACCCAGTACTTC
TRBV30	TRBJ1-2	-	-	CAWNPNYGYTF	TGTGCCTGGAATCCTAACTATGGCTACACCTTC
TRBV6-5	TRBJ2-5	-	-	CASSSGPKETQYF	TGTGCCAGCAGTTCCGGGCCCAAAGAGACCCAGTACTTC
TRBV7-9	TRBJ2-7	-	-	CASSWGWPGAYEQYF	TGTGCCAGCAGCTGGGGCTGGCCTGGAGCCTACGAGCAGTACTTC
TRBV18	TRBJ1-6	-	TRBD1	CASSLTRQGDSPLHF	TGTGCCAGCTCCCTAACCCGACAGGGCGACTCACCCCTCCACTTT
TRBV10-2	TRBJ2-1	-	TRBD2	CARSAGTSLSDEQFF	TGCGCCAGGAGTGCGGGGACTAGTCTTAGCGATGAGCAGTTCTTC
TRBV5-6	TRBJ1-2	-	-	CASSLVSRWGMGYGYTF	TGTGCCAGCAGCTTGGTGTCTAGGTGGGGCATGGGCTATGGCTACACCTTC